This T cell receptor (beta chain) was profiled in a study of T cells in Graves' hyperthyroidism and ophthalmopathy. This clonotype was counted only a few times. TCR beta CDR3 sequences were amplified from RNA transcripts. Researchers ran a first-round RT-PCR on the TCR CDR3 using the HTBI primer set. One entry per CDR3 protein results from TCRdb running MiXCR on the multiplex PCR reads. The table has roughly 93,000 distinct CDR3 sequences, 51% seen once. Researchers defined stable Graves' hyperthyroidism as no ophthalmopathy progression within 18 months. Germline assignment: CDR1 MGHRA and CDR2 YSYEKL. The CDR3 is made up of 15 amino acids. V was shortened by 4 bases and J by 1 base, with 14 bases between the two germline ends.

This chain uses TRBV4-1 with TRBJ2-7; possible D gene TRBD2, 7 bases. This clonotype was sampled from a woman aged 40 to 50 with Graves' hyperthyroidism. The sequenced material came from blood. The CDR3 protein is CASSPRGDTSYEQYF. The CDR3 nucleotides read TGCGCCAGCAGCCCCCGGGGGGACACATCCTACGAGCAGTACTTC.